This TCR beta chain is from a study of blood T cell repertoires in COVID-19 (dated by TCRdb to 2018 to 2021). About the full investigation: The collaborator samples originated in the United States, Italy and Spain and spanned the acute and convalescent phases of COVID-19. Deeply sampled blood TCRbeta repertoires from subjects exposed to, actively infected with, or recovered from COVID-19 were included in the dataset. HLA class I and class II types, where available, came from metadata supplied by the sample provider rather than from assay-based typing. The material from the prospective study consisted of cDNA or gDNA derived from T cells, B-cell-depleted T cells, or PBMCs. Sample metadata almost always included a de-identified subject ID, COVID-19 status, age in years and sex. The repertoires were released in a freely available public database intended as a resource for research on the immune response to SARS-CoV-2. The samples were drawn from two sources: the first 160 participants of the ongoing ImmuneRACE study, and fewer than 1,500 subjects contributed by 6 global collaborators.

Worth noting for this clone: No cognate antigen has been identified for it. Per-base quality was not reported, and no clone a single base away is much larger than it.

The CDR1 and CDR2 encoded by the germline V gene are KGHSH and LQKENI. After removal of 3 bases from V and 12 bases from J, the junction retains 5 bases not matched to a gene. The CDR3 covers 13 residues, taking in both the cysteine and the phenylalanine. The read is trimmed to its CDR3 DNA, 39 bases read in frame from base 1. One collaborating source in Seattle enrolled patients during active infection and followed them longitudinally through the course of disease. Whole blood was collected in K2EDTA tubes by collaborating institutions according to the institutions' own protocols. Collaborator samples were shipped for TCRbeta analysis as frozen whole blood, isolated PBMCs, or DNA extracted from either sample type. TCRbeta CDR3 regions were amplified from genomic DNA by means of the immunoSEQ Assay, a bias-controlled multiplex PCR. In the source study's methods: Within the assay, amplification of reference gene primers was used to estimate how many nucleated cells each sample contained. To quantify the absolute abundance of each unique TCRbeta CDR3 rearrangement, sequence reads were collapsed and filtered. For each sample, productive Simpson clonality was calculated as the square root of Simpson's diversity index over productive rearrangements. The clones in this table, taken by TCRdb from immuneACCESS, are in-frame only. Not every clone is retained; where verified, under half of the shortfall comes from an unresolved V gene, and the cause of the rest is unknown. V and J calls plus clone size are reproduced from that table; the DNA served to infer D and trimming. Within this sample are approximately 460,000 clones, with approximately 89% of them counted one time only. Around 0.95% of the sample comes from the top ten.

What the work shows at the level of the full study, not this receptor alone: Clinical and demographic metadata were provided uncurated, with the amount varying by source and participant.

This sequence uses TRBV18 and TRBJ2-1, and 10 junctional nucleotides match TRBD1. Sequenced input: peripheral blood. The sequence came from a man between 18 and 35 years old with COVID-19, enrolled during active disease. The CDR3 is CASSPSGTGVQFF. The nucleotide sequence is given as TGTGCCAGCTCACCGTCCGGGACAGGGGTGCAGTTCTTC.